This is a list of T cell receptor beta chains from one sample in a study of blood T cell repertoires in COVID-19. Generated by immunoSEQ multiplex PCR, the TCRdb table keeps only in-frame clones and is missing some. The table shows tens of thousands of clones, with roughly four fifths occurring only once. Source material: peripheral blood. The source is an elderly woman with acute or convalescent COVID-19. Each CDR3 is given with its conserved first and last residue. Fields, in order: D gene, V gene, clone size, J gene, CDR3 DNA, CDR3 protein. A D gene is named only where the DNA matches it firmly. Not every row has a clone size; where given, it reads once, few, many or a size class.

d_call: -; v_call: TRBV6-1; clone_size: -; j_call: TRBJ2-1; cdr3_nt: TGTGCCAGCAGTGAAGCTCTCCGGGTGGGTCCGTTCTTC; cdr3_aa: CASSEALRVGPFF
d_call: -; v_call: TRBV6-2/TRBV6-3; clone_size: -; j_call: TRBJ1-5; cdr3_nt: TGTGCCAGCAGCCCCGGACAGAGGGGCAATCAGCCCCAGCATTTT; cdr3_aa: CASSPGQRGNQPQHF
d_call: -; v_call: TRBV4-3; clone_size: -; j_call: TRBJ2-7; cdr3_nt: TGCGCCAGCAGCCCCAACGGGGGGCAGGGCCCTAGCTCCTACGAGCAGTACTTC; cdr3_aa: CASSPNGGQGPSSYEQYF
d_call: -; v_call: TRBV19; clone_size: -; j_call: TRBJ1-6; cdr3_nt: TGTGCCAGTACCGACGTCGGGAATTCACCCCTCCACTTT; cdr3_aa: CASTDVGNSPLHF
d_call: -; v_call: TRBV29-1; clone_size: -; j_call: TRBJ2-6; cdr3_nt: TGCAGCGTTGCTGGGACAGGGGCCAACGTCCTGACTTTC; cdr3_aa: CSVAGTGANVLTF
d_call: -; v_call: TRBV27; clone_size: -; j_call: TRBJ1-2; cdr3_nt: TGTGCCAGCAGTTTATCGAGGGCAGACTATGGCTACACCTTC; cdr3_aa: CASSLSRADYGYTF
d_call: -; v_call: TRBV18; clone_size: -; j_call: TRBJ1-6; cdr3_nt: TGTGCCAGCTCACCAGGGCAGGGGAATTCACCCCTCCACTTT; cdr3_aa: CASSPGQGNSPLHF
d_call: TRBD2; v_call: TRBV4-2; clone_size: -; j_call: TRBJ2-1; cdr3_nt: TGTGCCAGCAGCCAAACTAGCGGGGGGATCTACAATGAGCAGTTCTTC; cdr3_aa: CASSQTSGGIYNEQFF
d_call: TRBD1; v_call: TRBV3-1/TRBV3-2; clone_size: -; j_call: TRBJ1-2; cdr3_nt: TGTGCCAGCAGCCTACGGACAGGGAAGTTTGATGGCTACACCTTC; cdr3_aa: CASSLRTGKFDGYTF
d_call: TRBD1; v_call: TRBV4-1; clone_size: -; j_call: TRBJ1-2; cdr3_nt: TGCGCCAGCAGCCTCCAATCGACAGGGGGCTATGGCTACACCTTC; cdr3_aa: CASSLQSTGGYGYTF
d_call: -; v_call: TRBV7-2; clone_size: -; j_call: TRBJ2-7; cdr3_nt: TGTGCCAGCACCTCTTCCGTGGGGGGTGCCTACGAGCAGTACTTC; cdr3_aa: CASTSSVGGAYEQYF
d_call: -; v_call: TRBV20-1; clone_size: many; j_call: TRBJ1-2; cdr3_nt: TGCAGTGCTAGTGACGGGGAGGATGGCTACACCTTC; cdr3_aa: CSASDGEDGYTF
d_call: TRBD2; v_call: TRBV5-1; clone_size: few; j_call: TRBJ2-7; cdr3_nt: TGCGCCAGCAGCTTGGCCCCAGGACTAGCGGGGGAGACCTACGAGCAGTACTTC; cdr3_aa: CASSLAPGLAGETYEQYF
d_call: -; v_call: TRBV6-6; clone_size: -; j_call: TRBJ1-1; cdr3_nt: TGTGCCAGCAGTCTTACTCGGGGATCCGAAGCTTTCTTT; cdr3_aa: CASSLTRGSEAFF
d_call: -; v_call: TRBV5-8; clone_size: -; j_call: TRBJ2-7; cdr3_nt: TGTGCCAGCAGCCGTGGTCGGGGGGCCGAGTACGAGCAGTACTTC; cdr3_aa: CASSRGRGAEYEQYF
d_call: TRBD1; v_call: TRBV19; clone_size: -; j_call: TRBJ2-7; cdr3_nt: TGTGCCAGTAGGCCCGGGACAGGGTCCTCCTACGAGCAGTACTTC; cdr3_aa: CASRPGTGSSYEQYF
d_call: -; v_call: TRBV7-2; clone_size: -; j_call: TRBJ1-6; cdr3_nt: TGTGCCAGCAGCTTACAGGGGTTCCGATCACCCCTCCACTTT; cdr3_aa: CASSLQGFRSPLHF
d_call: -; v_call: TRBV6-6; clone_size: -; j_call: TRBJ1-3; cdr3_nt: TGTGCCAGCAGTCGGCGAGGACTTAGCCGCATCTCTGGAAACACCATATATTTT; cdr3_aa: CASSRRGLSRISGNTIYF
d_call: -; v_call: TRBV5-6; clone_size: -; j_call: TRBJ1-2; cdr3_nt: TGTGCCAGCAGCTCGGTCCCGGGGGGCGGGGGCTTTGGAGACACCTTC; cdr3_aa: CASSSVPGGGGFGDTF
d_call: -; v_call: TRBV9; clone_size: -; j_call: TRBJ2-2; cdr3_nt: TGTGCCAGCAGCGTAGTAGGGACACAGAACACCGGGGAGCTGTTTTTT; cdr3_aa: CASSVVGTQNTGELFF
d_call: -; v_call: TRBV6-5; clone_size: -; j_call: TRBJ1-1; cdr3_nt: TGTGCCAGCAGTTACAACGGGGGAAGTTTCTTT; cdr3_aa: CASSYNGGSFF
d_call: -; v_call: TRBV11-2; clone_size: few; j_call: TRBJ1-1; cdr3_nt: TGTGCCAGCAGCTTTATGGGGGCCAACACTGAAGCTTTCTTT; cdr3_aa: CASSFMGANTEAFF
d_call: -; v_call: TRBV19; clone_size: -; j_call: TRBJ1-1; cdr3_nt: TGTGCCAGTAGCCTGACAGTGAACACTGAAGCTTTCTTT; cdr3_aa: CASSLTVNTEAFF
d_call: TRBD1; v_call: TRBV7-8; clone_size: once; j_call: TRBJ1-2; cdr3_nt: TGTGCCAGCAGCCTCACAGGGGGAGAAGCTAACTATGGCTACACCTTC; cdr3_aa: CASSLTGGEANYGYTF
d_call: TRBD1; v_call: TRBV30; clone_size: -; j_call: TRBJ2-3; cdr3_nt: TGTGCCTGGGGAACAGGGGAAGGGACAGATACGCAGTATTTT; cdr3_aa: CAWGTGEGTDTQYF
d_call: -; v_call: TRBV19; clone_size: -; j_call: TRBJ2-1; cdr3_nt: TGTGCCAGTAGTATAGAGTACCAGAGGGAGCAGTTCTTC; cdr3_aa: CASSIEYQREQFF
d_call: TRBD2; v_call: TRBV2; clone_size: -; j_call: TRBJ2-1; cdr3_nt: TGTGCCAGCAGTGTCCTAGCGGGGGGGCCGGGAGAGCAGTTCTTC; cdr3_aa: CASSVLAGGPGEQFF
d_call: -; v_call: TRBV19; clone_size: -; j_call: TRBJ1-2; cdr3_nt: TGTGCCAGTAGTATTTTAACTGCCGAGGGCTACACCTTC; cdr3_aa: CASSILTAEGYTF
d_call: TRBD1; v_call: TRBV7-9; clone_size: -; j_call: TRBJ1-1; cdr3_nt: TGTGCCAGCACCCTGGGACAGGTGAACACTGAAGCTTTCTTT; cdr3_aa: CASTLGQVNTEAFF
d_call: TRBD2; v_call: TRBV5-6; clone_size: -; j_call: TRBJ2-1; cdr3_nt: TGTGCCAGCAGCTTGGGGCTAGCGGGGGCCTACAATGAGCAGTTCTTC; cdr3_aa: CASSLGLAGAYNEQFF
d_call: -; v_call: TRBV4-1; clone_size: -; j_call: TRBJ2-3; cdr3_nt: TGCGCCAGCAGCCAACTAGCCGCAGATACGCAGTATTTT; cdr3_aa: CASSQLAADTQYF
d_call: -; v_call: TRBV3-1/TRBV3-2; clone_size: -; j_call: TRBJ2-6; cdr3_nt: TGTGCCAGCAGCCTAACAGCAATTCGGGCCAACGTCCTGACTTTC; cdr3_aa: CASSLTAIRANVLTF
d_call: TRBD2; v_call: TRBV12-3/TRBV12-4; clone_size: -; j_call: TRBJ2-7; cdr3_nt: TGTGCCAGCAGTTTAGTTGCGGGGACTATCCACTTC; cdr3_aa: CASSLVAGTIHF
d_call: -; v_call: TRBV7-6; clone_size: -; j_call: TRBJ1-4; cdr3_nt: TGTGCCAGCAGCTTAATTGGGCAGTCTAATGAAAAACTGTTTTTT; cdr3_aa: CASSLIGQSNEKLFF
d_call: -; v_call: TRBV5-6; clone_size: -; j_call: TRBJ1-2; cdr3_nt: TGTGCCAGCAGCCCGCCGGCTAACTATGGCTACACCTTC; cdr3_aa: CASSPPANYGYTF
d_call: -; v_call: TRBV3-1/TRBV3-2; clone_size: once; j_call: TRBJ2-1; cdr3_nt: TGTGCCAGCAGCCAAGAGGATACCGGGACTCGAAATGAGCAGTTCTTC; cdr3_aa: CASSQEDTGTRNEQFF
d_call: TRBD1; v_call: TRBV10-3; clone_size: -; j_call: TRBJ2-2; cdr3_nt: TGTGCCGTCCAACCGGGACAGCCTTCCGGGACCGGGGAGCTGTTTTTT; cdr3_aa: CAVQPGQPSGTGELFF
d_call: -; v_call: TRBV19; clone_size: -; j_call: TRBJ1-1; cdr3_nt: TGTGCCAGTAGTGCCCCCCGGGACAAAGCTGGAGAAGCTTTCTTT; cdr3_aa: CASSAPRDKAGEAFF
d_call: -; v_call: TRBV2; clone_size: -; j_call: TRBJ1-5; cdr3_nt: TGTGCCAGCAGTGAATGGTACAGGAATCAGCCCCAGCATTTT; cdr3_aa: CASSEWYRNQPQHF
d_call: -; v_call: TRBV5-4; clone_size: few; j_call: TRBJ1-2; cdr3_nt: TGTGCCAGCAGCTTGATAGCCTCTAGCTATGGCTACACCTTC; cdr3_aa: CASSLIASSYGYTF
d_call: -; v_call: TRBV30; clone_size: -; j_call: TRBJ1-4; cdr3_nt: TGTGCCTGGAGTCCAGGAGGGGCCCGTGAAAAACTGTTTTTT; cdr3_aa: CAWSPGGAREKLFF
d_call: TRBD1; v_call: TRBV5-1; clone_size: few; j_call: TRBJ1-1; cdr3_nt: TGCGCCAGCAGCTTGGGGACAGGGGGCAACACTGAAGCTTTCTTT; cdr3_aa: CASSLGTGGNTEAFF
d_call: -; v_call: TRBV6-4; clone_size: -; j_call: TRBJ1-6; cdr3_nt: TGTTCCCGCCGCTCAGGGTCGGCTAATTCACCCCTCCACTTT; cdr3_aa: CSRRSGSANSPLHF
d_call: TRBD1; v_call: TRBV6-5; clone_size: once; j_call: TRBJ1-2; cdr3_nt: TGTGCCAGCAGGGATTGGACAGGGGGTGGCTACACCTTC; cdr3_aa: CASRDWTGGGYTF
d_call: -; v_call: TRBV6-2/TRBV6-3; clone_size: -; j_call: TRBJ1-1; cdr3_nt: TGTGCCAGCAGCCTCAGACAGAACACTGAAGCTTTCTTT; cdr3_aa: CASSLRQNTEAFF
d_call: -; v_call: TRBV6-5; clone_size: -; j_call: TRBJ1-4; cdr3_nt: TGTGCCAGCATTCTAGGGGGTACTAATGAAAAACTGTTTTTT; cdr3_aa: CASILGGTNEKLFF
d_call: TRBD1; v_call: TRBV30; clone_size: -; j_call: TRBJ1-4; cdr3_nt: TGTGCCTGGACGACAGGGGCTGAAAAACTGTTTTTT; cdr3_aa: CAWTTGAEKLFF
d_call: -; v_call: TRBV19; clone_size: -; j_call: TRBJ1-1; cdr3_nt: TGTGCCAGTAGCCCCCAAGCCAACTCACCGTACACTGAAGCTTTCTTT; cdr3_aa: CASSPQANSPYTEAFF
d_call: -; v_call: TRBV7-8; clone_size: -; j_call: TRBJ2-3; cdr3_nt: TGTGCCAGCAGCTTTGATGGGGGGAGAGATACGCAGTATTTT; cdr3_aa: CASSFDGGRDTQYF
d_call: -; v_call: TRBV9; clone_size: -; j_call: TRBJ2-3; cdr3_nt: TGTGCCAGCAGCCCCCAGGGAAATACGCAGTATTTT; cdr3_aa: CASSPQGNTQYF
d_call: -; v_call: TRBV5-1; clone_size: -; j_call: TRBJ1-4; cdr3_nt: TGCGCCAGCAGCCCCGGTAGCGACGCAACTAATGAAAAACTGTTTTTT; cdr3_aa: CASSPGSDATNEKLFF
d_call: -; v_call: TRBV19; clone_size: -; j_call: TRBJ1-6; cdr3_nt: TGTGCCAGTACCCCGTCTGTTACATATTCACCCCTCCACTTT; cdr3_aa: CASTPSVTYSPLHF
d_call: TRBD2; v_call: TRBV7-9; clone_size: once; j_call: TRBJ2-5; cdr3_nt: TGTGCCAGCCAGCGGGGGGCGAAAGAGACCCAGTACTTC; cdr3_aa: CASQRGAKETQYF
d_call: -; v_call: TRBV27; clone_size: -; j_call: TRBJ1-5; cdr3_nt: TGTGCCAGCAGTTTGACAGGATCAAAGCCCCAGCATTTT; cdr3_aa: CASSLTGSKPQHF
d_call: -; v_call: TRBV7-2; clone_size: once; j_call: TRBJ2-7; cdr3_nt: TGTGCCAGCAGCCCTTCCGGGATTAGTCACGAGCAGTACTTC; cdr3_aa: CASSPSGISHEQYF
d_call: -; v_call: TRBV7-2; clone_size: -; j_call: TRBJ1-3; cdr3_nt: TGTGCCAGCAGCCGAGTCGAAAACACCATATATTTT; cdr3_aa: CASSRVENTIYF
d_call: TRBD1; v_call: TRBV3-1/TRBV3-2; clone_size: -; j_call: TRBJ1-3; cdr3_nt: TGTGCCAGCAGCCAAGATCCGGGACAGGGGGGAAACACCATATATTTT; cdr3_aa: CASSQDPGQGGNTIYF
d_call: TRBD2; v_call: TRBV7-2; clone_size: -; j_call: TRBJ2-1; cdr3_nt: TGTGCCAGCAGCGAACCCCTGACTAGCGGGGGCTACAATGAGCAGTTCTTC; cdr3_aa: CASSEPLTSGGYNEQFF